Detailed here is one TCR beta chain. The antigen is not known. Only in-frame clones appear in the TCRdb table, and some are missing; sequencing was by immunoSEQ multiplex PCR. Altogether some 10,000 clones are present, roughly three quarters being singletons, with the ten largest covering roughly 18%. The record originates from a study of T cell repertoires in ileal Crohn's disease. Time point indicated: neoterminal ileum biopsy at postoperative endoscopy, about 6 months after surgery. Patients were adults with ileal or ileocolonic Crohn's disease needing resection. Whole-study findings and limits: Sorted CD8 T cells held more high-frequency clones than CD4. Clonal expansions were more frequent in active smokers than non-smokers at surgery. Clonality above 26.8% at surgery always came with endoscopic recurrence.

The material sequenced was ileal tissue. The source of this sequence is an adult with Crohn's disease.

The CDR3 nucleotides read TGTGCCAGCATCGACGGAGGGGCGCAGGACACTGAAGCTTTCTTT. It translates to CASIDGGAQDTEAFF. The gene calls are TRBV6-5 and TRBJ1-1; possibly TRBD1 for D (5 bases). The germline gives CDR1 MNHEY, CDR2 SVGAGI. The CDR3 consists of 15 residues. The V end was cut by 7 bases, the J end by 3 bases, with 18 bases between.